These 4 T cell receptor beta chains were all obtained from the same sample, sequenced in a study of T cells expressing NK-cell markers. After re-calling the 5' RACE reads, TCRdb lists one entry per CDR3 protein, DNA absent. The sample holds about 160,000 distinct CDR3 sequences. Sequences were obtained from blood T cells: a sorted CD56 or NKG2C T cell subset, CD4+ or CD8+ T cells, or bulk PBMC T cells (not recorded which). These receptor sequences come from a woman aged 18-70 years in good health.

The chain recombines TRBV20-1 with TRBJ2-1; the D gene TCRdb calls, TRBD2, cannot be checked with no DNA. The CDR3 consists of 15 residues. Germline CDR1 reads DFQATT; CDR2 reads SNEGSKA (reference sequence). CDR3 loop: CSARETSGPGDEQFF.

The chain combines TRBV20-1 with TRBJ2-1. The germline gives CDR1 DFQATT, CDR2 SNEGSKA (reference sequence). This CDR3 has 15 amino acids. CDR3: CSAHASGSSYNEQFF.

The chain recombines TRBV12-5 with TRBJ1-5; without DNA, the TCRdb call of TRBD1 cannot be checked. CDR1 LGHNT and CDR2 FRNRAP come from the germline V gene. This CDR3 is built from 13 residues. The CDR3 protein is CASGTGSNQPQHF.

This rearrangement joins TRBV7-9 to TRBJ1-6; as DNA is missing, the TRBD1 call by TCRdb cannot be tested. The CDR3 length is 13 residues. Per germline, CDR1 SEHNR and CDR2 FQNEAQ (reference sequence). CDR3 region: CATGDREVSPLHF.